This T cell receptor (beta chain) appears in the sequencing data of a study of PD-1 blockade in mismatch repair-deficient tumors. At the level of the study: Patients had roughly twelve mismatch repair-deficient cancer types, all previously treated and progressing. General observations from the study: Tumor-resident clones, often undetectable pretreatment in blood, expanded then contracted after pembrolizumab.

Generated by immunoSEQ multiplex PCR, the TCRdb table keeps only in-frame clones and is missing some. The sample lists tens of thousands of clones; 84% were seen once. Germline V gene sequence: CDR1 SGHTS, CDR2 YDEGEE. This CDR3 has 13 amino acids. Trimming removed 1 base from V and 2 bases from J, with 7 bases in between. All patients were mismatch repair deficient, assessed by either PCR or immunohistochemistry. TCRs were sequenced from three patients responding to pembrolizumab. As concerns this clone: The antigen is not known.

The receptor was isolated from an adult with mismatch repair-deficient cancer. The chain combines TRBV5-8 with TRBJ2-7; D ambiguous. This sample comprised peripheral blood, obtained 2 weeks after starting pembrolizumab. The CDR3 DNA reads TGTGCCAGCAGCTTGCGAGGCCCCTACGAGCAGTACTTC. Translating it yields CASSLRGPYEQYF.